Sequencing of this T cell receptor beta chain was carried out in a study of cytomegalovirus exposure and HLA in healthy donors. Points from the study as a whole: According to reports, the classifier identified cytomegalovirus status with high specificity and sensitivity. An Asian-associated ancestry cluster reportedly showed fewer N-insertions than the approximately 690-donor mean in a later analysis. Across donors, presence/absence analyses took sequencing depth to be roughly uniform. Specificity for CMV antigens was confirmed in vitro for a few of the CMV-associated chains.

Details on this clone: Antigen specificity is unknown.

Trimming at V came to 5 bases and at J to 5 bases, leaving 10 bases not matched to a gene. CDR3 length equals 17 residues. Germline CDR1 SGHAT, CDR2 FQNNGV. Researchers ran the PCR with 60 Vbeta and 13 Jbeta primers. Measured with immunoSEQ multiplex PCR; TCRdb has only the in-frame clones, and not every one. The sample lists 250,000 to 350,000 clones; around 90% were seen once. This sequence was found in a woman under 30 in good health and CMV-seronegative. Sequenced sample: PBMCs. The chain has TRBV11-2 and TRBJ2-7, with 15 positions matching TRBD2. CDR3 bases: TGTGCCAGCAGCCCTAGGACTAGCGGGGGGGCCGACCACGAGCAGTACTTC. It yields the protein CASSPRTSGGADHEQYF.